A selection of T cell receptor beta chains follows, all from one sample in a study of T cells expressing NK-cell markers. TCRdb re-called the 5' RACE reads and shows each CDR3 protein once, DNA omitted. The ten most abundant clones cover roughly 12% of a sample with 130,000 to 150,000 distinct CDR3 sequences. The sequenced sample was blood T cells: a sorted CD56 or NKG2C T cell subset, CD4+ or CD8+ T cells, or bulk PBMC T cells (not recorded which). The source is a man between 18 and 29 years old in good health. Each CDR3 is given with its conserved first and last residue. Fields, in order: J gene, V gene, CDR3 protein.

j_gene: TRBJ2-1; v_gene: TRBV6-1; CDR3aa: CASSGGAASGAYNEQFF
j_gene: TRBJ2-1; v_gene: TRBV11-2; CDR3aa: CASSSDILYSGSSYNEQFF
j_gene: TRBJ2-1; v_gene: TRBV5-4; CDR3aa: CASSLAGQGTNEQFF
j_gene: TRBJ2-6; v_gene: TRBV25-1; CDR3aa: CASTGFTGANVLTF
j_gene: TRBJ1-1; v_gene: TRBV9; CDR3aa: CASSVAVVDTEAFF
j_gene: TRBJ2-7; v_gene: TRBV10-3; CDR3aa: CAISDPGTGNSVEQYF
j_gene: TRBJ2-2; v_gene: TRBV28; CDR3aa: CASSFGQGLTGELFF
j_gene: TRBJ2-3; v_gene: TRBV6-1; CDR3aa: CASSRREVADTQYF
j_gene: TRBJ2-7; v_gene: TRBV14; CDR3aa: CASSQDEAYYEQYF
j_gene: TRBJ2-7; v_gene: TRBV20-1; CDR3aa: CSAAGLAGTGEQYF
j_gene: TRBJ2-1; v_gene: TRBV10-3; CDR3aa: CAISSESSYNEQFF
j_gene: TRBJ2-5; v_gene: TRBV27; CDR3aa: CASSSEAGGYQETQYF
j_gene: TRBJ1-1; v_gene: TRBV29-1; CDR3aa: CACREVTEAFF
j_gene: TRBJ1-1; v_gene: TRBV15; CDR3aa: CATSRLGAEAFF
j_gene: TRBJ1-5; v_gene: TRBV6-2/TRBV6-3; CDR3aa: CASSLTGKGGQPQHF
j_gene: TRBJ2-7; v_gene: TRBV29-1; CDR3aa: CSAMTGLEQYF
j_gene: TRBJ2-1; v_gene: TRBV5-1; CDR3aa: CASPIFENNEQFF
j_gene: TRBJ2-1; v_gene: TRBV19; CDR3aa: CATQQLAGDYNEQFF
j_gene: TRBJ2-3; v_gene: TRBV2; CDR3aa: CASSDVAGEDTQYF
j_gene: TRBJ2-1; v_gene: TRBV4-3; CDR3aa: CASRPSGGTYNEQFF
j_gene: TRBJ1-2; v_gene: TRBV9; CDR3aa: CASVPGANYGYTF
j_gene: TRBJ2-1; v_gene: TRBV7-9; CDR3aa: CASSPVESYNEQFF
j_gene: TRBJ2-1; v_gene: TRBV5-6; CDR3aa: CASSFGGGRLYNEQFF
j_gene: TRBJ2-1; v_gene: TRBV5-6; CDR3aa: CASSSGLVLLSNEQFF
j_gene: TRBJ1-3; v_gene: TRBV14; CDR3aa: CASSQLPGQGSGNTIYF
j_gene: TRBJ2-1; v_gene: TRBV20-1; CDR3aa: CSAPTGSGSLFYNEQFF
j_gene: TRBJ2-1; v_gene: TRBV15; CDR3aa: CATSIARQGSYNEQFF
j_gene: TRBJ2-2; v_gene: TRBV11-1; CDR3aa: CASSATSGSVGELFF
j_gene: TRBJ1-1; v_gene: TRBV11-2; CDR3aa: CASSFRGGWNTEAFF
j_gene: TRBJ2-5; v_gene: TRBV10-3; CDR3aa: CAISVGLAGEGETQYF
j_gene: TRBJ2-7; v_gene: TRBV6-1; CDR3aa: CASRGATSGTYYEQYF
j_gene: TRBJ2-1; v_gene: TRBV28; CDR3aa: CASRGLSSYNEQFF
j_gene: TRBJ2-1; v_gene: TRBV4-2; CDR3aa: CASSLDWSSYNEQFF
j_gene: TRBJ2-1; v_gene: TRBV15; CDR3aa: CATSIAGVGEQFF
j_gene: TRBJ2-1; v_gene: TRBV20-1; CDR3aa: CSARKLAGSYNEQFF
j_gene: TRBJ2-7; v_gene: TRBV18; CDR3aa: CASSPATLPTYEQYF
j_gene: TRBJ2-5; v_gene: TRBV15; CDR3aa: CATSRDDRVLETQYF
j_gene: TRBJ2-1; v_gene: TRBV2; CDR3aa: CASRVKSDLHNEQFF
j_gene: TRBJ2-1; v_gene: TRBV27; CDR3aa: CASSWGLAGGTNEQFF
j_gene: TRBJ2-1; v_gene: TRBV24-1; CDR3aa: CATSDWQGFENEQFF
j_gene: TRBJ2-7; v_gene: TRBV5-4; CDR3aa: CASTGTGEVDEQYF
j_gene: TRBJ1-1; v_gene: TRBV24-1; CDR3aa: CATSGYGTEAFF
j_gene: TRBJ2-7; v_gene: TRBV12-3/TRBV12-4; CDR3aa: CASSLLDPIEQYF
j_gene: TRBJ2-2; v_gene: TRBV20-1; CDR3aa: CSARDFGGVEAGELFF
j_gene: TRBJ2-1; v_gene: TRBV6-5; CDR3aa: CASSYSPSGTANNEQFF
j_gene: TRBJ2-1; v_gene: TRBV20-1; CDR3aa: CSARDRRAAGGEQFF
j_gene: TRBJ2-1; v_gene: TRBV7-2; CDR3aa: CASSLASGSLPIYNEQFF
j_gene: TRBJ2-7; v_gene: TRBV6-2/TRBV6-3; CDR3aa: CASSPDSSGYYEQYF
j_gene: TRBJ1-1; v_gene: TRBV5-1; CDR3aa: CASSTRDRETEAFF
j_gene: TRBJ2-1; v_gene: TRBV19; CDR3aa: CASSIDLVAGGLNEQFF
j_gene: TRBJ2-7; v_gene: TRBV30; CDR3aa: CAWSGTVTDVSSYEQYF
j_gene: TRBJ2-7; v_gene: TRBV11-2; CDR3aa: CASAPVTSSEQYF
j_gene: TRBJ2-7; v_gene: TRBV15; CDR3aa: CATSRVVAGGLEQYF
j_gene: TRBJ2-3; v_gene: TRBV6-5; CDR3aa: CASSSWQNTDTQYF
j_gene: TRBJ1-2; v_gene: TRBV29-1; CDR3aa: CSVAPGDRISGYTF
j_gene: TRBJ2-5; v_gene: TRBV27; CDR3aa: CASSLSRVGRGGQETQYF
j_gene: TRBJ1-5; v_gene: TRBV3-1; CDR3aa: CASSQDLVGDSNQPQHF
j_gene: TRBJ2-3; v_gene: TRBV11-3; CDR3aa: CASSSHRPLHLGTDTQYF
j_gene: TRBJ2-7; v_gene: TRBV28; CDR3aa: CASSLVRGSRYEQYF
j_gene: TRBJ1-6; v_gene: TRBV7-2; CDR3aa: CASSRTTGRRYNSPLHF